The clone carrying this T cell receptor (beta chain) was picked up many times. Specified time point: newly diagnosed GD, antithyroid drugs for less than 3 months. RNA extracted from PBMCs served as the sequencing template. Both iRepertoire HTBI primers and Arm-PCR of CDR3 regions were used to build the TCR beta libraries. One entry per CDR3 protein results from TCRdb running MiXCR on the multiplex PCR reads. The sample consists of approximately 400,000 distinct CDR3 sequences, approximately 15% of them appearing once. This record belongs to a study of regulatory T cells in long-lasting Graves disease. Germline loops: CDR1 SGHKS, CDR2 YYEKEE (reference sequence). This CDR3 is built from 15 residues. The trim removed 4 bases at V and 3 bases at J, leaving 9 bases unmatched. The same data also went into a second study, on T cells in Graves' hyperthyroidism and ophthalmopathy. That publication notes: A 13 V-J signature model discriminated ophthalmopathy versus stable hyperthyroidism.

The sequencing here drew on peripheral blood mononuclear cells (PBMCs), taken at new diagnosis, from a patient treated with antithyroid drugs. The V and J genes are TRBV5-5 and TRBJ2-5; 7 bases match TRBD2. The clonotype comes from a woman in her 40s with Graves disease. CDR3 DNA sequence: TGTGCCAGCAGCGAATACGGGGGAGGGGAAGAGACCCAGTACTTC. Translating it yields CASSEYGGGEETQYF.